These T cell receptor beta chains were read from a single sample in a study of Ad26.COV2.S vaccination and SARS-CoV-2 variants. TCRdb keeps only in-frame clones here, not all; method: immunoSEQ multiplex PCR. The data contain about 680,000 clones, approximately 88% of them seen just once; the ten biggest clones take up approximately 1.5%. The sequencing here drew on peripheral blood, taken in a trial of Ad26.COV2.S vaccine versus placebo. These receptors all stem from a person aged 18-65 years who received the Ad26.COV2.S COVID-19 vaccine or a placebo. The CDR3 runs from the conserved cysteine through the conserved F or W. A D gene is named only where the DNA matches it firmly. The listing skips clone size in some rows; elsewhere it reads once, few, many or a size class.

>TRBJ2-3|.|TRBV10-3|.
CAISESLTGTDTQYF
TGTGCCATCAGTGAGTCCTTGACCGGCACAGATACGCAGTATTTT
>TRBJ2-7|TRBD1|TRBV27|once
CASSRDSSYEQYF
TGTGCCAGCAGCCGGGACAGCTCCTACGAGCAGTACTTC
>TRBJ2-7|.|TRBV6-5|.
CASSYVADSYEQYF
TGTGCCAGCAGTTATGTGGCCGATTCCTACGAGCAGTACTTC
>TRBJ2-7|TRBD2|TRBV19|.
CASSIDHRTSVYEQYF
TGTGCCAGTAGTATAGATCACAGGACTAGCGTTTACGAGCAGTACTTC
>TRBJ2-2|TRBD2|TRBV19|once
CASSMAAGDTGELFF
TGTGCCAGTAGTATGGCGGCGGGAGATACCGGGGAGCTGTTTTTT
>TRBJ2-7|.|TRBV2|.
CASSETTYEQYF
TGTGCCAGCAGTGAAACCACCTACGAGCAGTACTTC
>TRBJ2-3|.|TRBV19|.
CASSPKQSLGTDTQYF
TGTGCCAGTAGTCCCAAACAGAGTTTGGGCACAGATACGCAGTATTTT
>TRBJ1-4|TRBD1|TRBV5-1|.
CASSHRGGNEKLFF
TGCGCCAGCAGCCACAGGGGCGGTAATGAAAAACTGTTTTTT
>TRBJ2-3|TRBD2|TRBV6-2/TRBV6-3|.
CASSYTLAGGTDTQYF
TGTGCCAGCAGTTACACTTTAGCGGGGGGGACAGATACGCAGTATTTT
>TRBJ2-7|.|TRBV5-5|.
CASSLDAEGRYEQYF
TGTGCCAGCAGCCTGGACGCTGAGGGGAGGTACGAGCAGTACTTC
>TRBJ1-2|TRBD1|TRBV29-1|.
CIATAGQGDGYTF
TGCATCGCAACGGCAGGACAGGGCGATGGCTACACCTTC
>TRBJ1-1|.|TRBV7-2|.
CASSLLRTEAFF
TGTGCCAGCAGCTTACTGAGGACTGAAGCTTTCTTT
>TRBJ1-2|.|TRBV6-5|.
CASSPGYLDYGYTF
TGTGCCAGCAGTCCCGGGTACCTCGACTATGGCTACACCTTC
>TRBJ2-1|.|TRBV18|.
CASSRINPRNEQFF
TGTGCCAGCTCACGCATAAACCCTCGGAATGAGCAGTTCTTC
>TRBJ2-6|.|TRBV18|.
CASSPGVNGANVLTF
TGTGCCAGCTCACCGGGAGTCAATGGGGCCAACGTCCTGACTTTC
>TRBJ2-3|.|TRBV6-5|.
CASSYSKDTQYF
TGTGCCAGCAGTTACTCCAAGGATACGCAGTATTTT
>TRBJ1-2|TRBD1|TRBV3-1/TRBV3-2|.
CATRQGAGYTF
TGTGCCACCCGACAGGGGGCTGGCTACACCTTC
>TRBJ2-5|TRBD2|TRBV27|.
CASRPSGRGETQYF
TGTGCCAGCCGGCCTAGCGGGAGAGGAGAGACCCAGTACTTC
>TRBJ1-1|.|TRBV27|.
CASSLERGASEAFF
TGTGCCAGCAGTTTAGAAAGGGGCGCTTCTGAAGCTTTCTTT
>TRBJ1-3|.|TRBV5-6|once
CASSLTEGSGNTIYF
TGTGCCAGCAGCTTGACAGAGGGGTCTGGAAACACCATATATTTT
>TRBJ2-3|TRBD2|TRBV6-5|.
CASSPLAALGETQYF
TGTGCCAGCAGCCCCCTAGCGGCGTTGGGGGAGACGCAGTATTTT
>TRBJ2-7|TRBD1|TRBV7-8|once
CASSLTLGQGAFYEQYF
TGTGCCAGCAGCTTAACTTTGGGACAGGGGGCATTTTACGAGCAGTACTTC
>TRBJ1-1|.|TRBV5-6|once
CASREAPASTEAFF
TGTGCCAGCAGAGAGGCGCCGGCGAGCACTGAAGCTTTCTTT
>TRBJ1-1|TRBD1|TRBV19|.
CASSNPDRAEDTEAFF
TGTGCCAGTAGTAACCCGGACAGGGCGGAGGACACTGAAGCTTTCTTT
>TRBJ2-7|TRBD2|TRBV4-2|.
CASSPAGLAAYEQYF
TGTGCCAGCAGCCCCGCGGGACTAGCGGCCTACGAGCAGTACTTC
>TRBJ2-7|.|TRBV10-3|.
CAISENRDGEQYF
TGTGCCATCAGTGAGAACAGGGACGGCGAGCAGTACTTC
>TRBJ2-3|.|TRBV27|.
CASSRRNREALEAQYF
TGTGCCAGCAGCCGACGAAATCGCGAGGCACTGGAAGCGCAGTATTTT
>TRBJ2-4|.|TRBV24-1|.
CATSKLGIQYF
TGTGCCACCAGTAAGCTCGGCATTCAGTACTTC
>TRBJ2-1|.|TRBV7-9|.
CASSLIKGTLGNEQFF
TGTGCCAGCAGCTTAATTAAGGGGACCCTTGGCAATGAGCAGTTCTTC
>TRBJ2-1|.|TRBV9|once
CASSRISYNEQFF
TGTGCCAGCAGCCGGATCTCCTACAATGAGCAGTTCTTC
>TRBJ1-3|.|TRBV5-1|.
CASSLGQGNTIYF
TGCGCCAGCAGCTTGGGGCAGGGAAACACCATATATTTT
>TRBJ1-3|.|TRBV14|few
CASSQGGFGSSGNTIYF
TGTGCCAGCAGCCAAGGGGGGTTCGGGAGCTCTGGAAACACCATATATTTT
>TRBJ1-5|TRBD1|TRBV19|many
CASSTPRGQGGGSNQPQHF
TGTGCCAGTAGTACCCCCCGGGGACAGGGAGGAGGAAGCAATCAGCCCCAGCATTTT
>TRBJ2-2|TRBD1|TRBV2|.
CASSGQGNTGELFF
TGTGCCAGCAGTGGACAGGGGAACACCGGGGAGCTGTTTTTT
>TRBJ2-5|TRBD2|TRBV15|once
CATSKGGKGETQYF
TGTGCCACCAGCAAGGGAGGGAAGGGGGAGACCCAGTACTTC
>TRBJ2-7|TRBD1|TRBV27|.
CASRTRDREDEQYF
TGTGCCAGCAGAACCCGGGACAGGGAAGACGAGCAGTACTTC
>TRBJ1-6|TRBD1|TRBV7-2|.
CASSLRQGGSYNSPLHF
TGTGCCAGCAGCCTTCGACAGGGAGGGTCCTATAATTCACCCCTCCACTTT
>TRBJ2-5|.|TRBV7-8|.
CASSLTSGDQETQYF
TGTGCCAGCAGCTTAACTTCAGGGGACCAAGAGACCCAGTACTTC
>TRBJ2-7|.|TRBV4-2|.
CASSQDRGLPYEQYF
TGTGCCAGCAGCCAAGATCGGGGACTCCCCTACGAGCAGTACTTC
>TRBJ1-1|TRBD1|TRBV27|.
CASSVGTGVNTEAFF
TGTGCCAGCAGTGTAGGGACAGGGGTGAACACTGAAGCTTTCTTT
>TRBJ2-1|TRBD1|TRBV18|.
CASSKDRDGEQFF
TGTGCCAGCTCTAAGGACAGGGACGGTGAGCAGTTCTTC
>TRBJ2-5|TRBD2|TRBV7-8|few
CASSLRGSAGGQETQYF
TGTGCCAGCAGCTTACGGGGATCAGCGGGGGGTCAAGAGACCCAGTACTTC
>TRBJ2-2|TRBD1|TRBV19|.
CASQPGQANTGELFF
TGTGCCAGCCAACCTGGACAGGCCAACACCGGGGAGCTGTTTTTT
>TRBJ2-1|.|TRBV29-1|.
CSVDLAEILNEQFF
TGCAGCGTTGACTTAGCGGAGATTCTCAATGAGCAGTTCTTC
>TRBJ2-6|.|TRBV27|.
CASSHPGRSGANVLTF
TGTGCCAGCAGCCATCCGGGGCGCTCTGGGGCCAACGTCCTGACTTTC
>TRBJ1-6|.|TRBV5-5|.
CASSLAADNSPLHF
TGTGCCAGCAGCTTGGCCGCAGATAATTCACCCCTCCACTTT
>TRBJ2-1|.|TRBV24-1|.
CATSVTGSPGEQFF
TGTGCCACCAGTGTAACAGGGTCGCCCGGGGAGCAGTTCTTC
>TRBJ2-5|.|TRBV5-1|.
CASSPGQLETQYF
TGCGCCAGCAGCCCGGGACAATTAGAGACCCAGTACTTC
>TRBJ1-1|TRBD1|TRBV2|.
CASSGTGGAGTEAFF
TGTGCCAGCAGTGGGACAGGGGGCGCGGGCACTGAAGCTTTCTTT
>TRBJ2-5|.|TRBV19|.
CASGGSLIQETQYF
TGTGCCTCGGGGGGCAGCCTGATCCAAGAGACCCAGTACTTC
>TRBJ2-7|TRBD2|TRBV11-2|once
CASSPGRGRGSYEQYF
TGTGCCAGCAGCCCAGGGAGGGGCCGGGGCTCCTACGAGCAGTACTTC
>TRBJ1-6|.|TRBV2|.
CASSKEVYNSPLHF
TGTGCCAGCAGTAAGGAGGTGTATAATTCACCCCTCCACTTT
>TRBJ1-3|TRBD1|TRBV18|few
CASSPDRGSGNTIYF
TGTGCCAGCTCACCCGACAGGGGCTCTGGAAACACCATATATTTT
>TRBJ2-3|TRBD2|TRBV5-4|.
CASSLAGTLRPDTQYF
TGTGCCAGCAGCCTAGCGGGGACCCTACGTCCAGATACGCAGTATTTT
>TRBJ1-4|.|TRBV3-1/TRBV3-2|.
CASSLQGWSTEKLFF
TGTGCCAGCAGTCTCCAGGGGTGGAGTACGGAAAAACTGTTTTTT
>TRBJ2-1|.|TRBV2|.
CASSVGLPSYNEQFF
TGTGCCAGCAGTGTCGGACTTCCCTCCTACAATGAGCAGTTCTTC
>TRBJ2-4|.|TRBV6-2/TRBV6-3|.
CASSSSGVGNIQYF
TGTGCCAGCAGTTCCTCAGGCGTGGGAAACATTCAGTACTTC
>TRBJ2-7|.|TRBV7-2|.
CASSLLGYEQYF
TGTGCCAGCAGCTTATTGGGCTACGAGCAGTACTTC
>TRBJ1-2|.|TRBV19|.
CASKVPRRDYGYTF
TGTGCCAGTAAGGTGCCGCGGCGAGACTATGGCTACACCTTC
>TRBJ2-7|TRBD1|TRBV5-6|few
CASNTGQVTYEQYF
TGTGCCAGCAACACGGGACAGGTAACCTACGAGCAGTACTTC